These 16 T cell receptor beta chains came from one sample sequenced in a study of cytomegalovirus exposure and HLA in healthy donors (dated by TCRdb to about 2017). Receptor libraries were prepared by the immunoSEQ multiplex PCR assay. For the multiplex PCR, a mixture combining 60 forward primers for TCR Vbeta segments and 13 reverse primers for TCR Jbeta segments was used. TCRdb mirrors the immuneACCESS table, restricted to in-frame sequences. Some clones are absent from its copies; in checked studies, under half trace to an unresolved V gene, and the reason for the others is unknown. The table of this sample itemizes more than 100,000 clones. The top ten constitute 3% to 3.5% of the sample. Sequencing used PBMCs. These receptors originate from a man aged 35-49 years in good health and CMV-seronegative.

The chain recombines TRBV28 with TRBJ2-3; TRBD1 might be the D (8 bases). The V gene lost 4 bases and the J gene lost 3 bases, with 14 bases spanning the gap. This CDR3 is 15 amino acids long. From germline, CDR1 is MDHEN and CDR2 SYDVKM. The CDR3 DNA is TGTGCCAGCAGTTCGACAGGGGAGGGGACAGATACGCAGTATTTT. Its translation: CASSSTGEGTDTQYF. The whole variable domain, filled in from reference TRBV28 and TRBJ2-3, reads DVKVTQSSRYLVKRTGEKVFLECVQDMDHENMFWYRQDPGLGLRLIYFSYDVKMKEKGDIPEGYSVSREKKERFSLILESASTNQTSMYLCASSSTGEGTDTQYFGPGTRLTVL.

This chain connects TRBV4-3 to TRBJ2-6; D is possibly TRBD1 (6 bases). The V end was cut by 0 bases, the J end by 4 bases, with 13 bases between. Germline V gives CDR1 LGHNA, CDR2 YSLEER. This CDR3 spans 17 amino acids. CDR3 in DNA: TGCGCCAGCAGCCAAGAGCCGACAGGTGCAGGGGCCAACGTCCTGACTTTC. Translating it yields CASSQEPTGAGANVLTF.

The J gene is TRBJ2-7, the V gene TRBV11-2; D might be TRBD2 (6 bases). The V end lost 4 bases, the J end lost 6 bases, and 13 bases lay between the germline ends. The length of the CDR3 is 13 residues. Germline V gives CDR1 SGHAT, CDR2 FQNNGV. The CDR3 nucleotides read TGTGCCAGCAGCTCGGGGTACGGGGGCGAGCAGTACTTC. Translated: CASSSGYGGEQYF.

The J gene is TRBJ2-7, the V gene TRBV30; TRBD2 agrees at 11 bases. V lost 6 bases to trimming and J lost 0 bases; unmatched junction nucleotides: 4. Germline-derived CDR1 and CDR2 are GTSNPN and SVGIG (reference sequence). The CDR3 extends over 14 amino acids. This CDR3 reads CACRLAGSSYEQYF. Written as DNA, the CDR3 is TGTGCCTGCAGACTAGCGGGGAGCTCCTACGAGCAGTACTTC.

The gene calls are TRBV30 and TRBJ2-7, with D maybe TRBD2 (5 bases). V lost 0 bases to trimming and J lost 5 bases, with 8 bases between them. Per germline, CDR1 GTSNPN and CDR2 SVGIG (reference sequence). The CDR3 consists of 12 residues. CDR3 bases: TGTGCCTGGAGTGTATCCGGGGACGAGCAGTACTTC. This sequence encodes CAWSVSGDEQYF.

The rearrangement links TRBV5-1 to TRBJ2-1; TRBD2 matches 14 bases. Germline V CDR1 and CDR2: SGHRS, YFSETQ. Trimming took 4 bases from V and 12 from J; bases not matched to a gene: 9. This CDR3 contains 15 residues. The CDR3 is CASSPGLAGEEAQFF. The CDR3 bases are TGCGCCAGCAGCCCGGGACTAGCGGGAGAAGAGGCGCAGTTCTTC.

The rearrangement links TRBV6-5 to TRBJ2-7, with 8 bases identical to TRBD1. The CDR3 contains 14 residues. Germline V lookup: CDR1 MNHEY, CDR2 SVGAGI. Trimming cost V 4 bases and J 5 bases; bases outside gene matches: 7. DNA for the CDR3: TGTGCCAGCAGTTCCGGACAGGGCCTGAACGAGCAGTACTTC. This sequence encodes CASSSGQGLNEQYF.

The chain has TRBV5-4 and TRBJ2-7, with 9 bases lining up with TRBD1. V shed 3 bases, J shed 4 bases, and the junction held 11 bases outside the gene matches. The CDR3 has 16 residues. Germline V gives CDR1 SGHNT, CDR2 YYREEE (reference sequence). The DNA for the CDR3 is TGTGCCAGCAGCTCTATCTCCGGGACAGGGATTTACGAGCAGTACTTC. Translation: CASSSISGTGIYEQYF.

The J gene is TRBJ2-2, the V gene TRBV7-9; D remains unclear. V lost 3 bases and J 1 base, leaving 12 bases between the germline ends. This CDR3 is 16 amino acids long. Per germline, CDR1 SEHNR and CDR2 FQNEAQ (reference sequence). In nucleotides, the CDR3 is TGTGCCAGCAGCTTTTCGGGTAGCAAGAACACCGGGGAGCTGTTTTTT. Translation gives CASSFSGSKNTGELFF.

Note on this clone: Other DNA sequences of this sample code for an identical CDR3. The chain employs TRBV7-2 and TRBJ1-5; 7 nucleotides agree with TRBD1. Per germline, CDR1 SGHTA and CDR2 FQGNSA. V shed 2 bases, J shed 2 bases, and the junction held 0 bases outside the gene matches. CDR3 length: 14 residues. The CDR3 DNA reads TGTGCCAGCAGCTTACAGGGGGGCAATCAGCCCCAGCATTTT. It yields the protein CASSLQGGNQPQHF.

The J gene is TRBJ2-1, the V gene TRBV10-1, with D possibly TRBD2 on 7 matching bases. CDR3 length equals 13 residues. The germline V and J ends were trimmed by 4 bases and 8 bases, with 12 bases remaining between them. Germline values: CDR1 WNHNN, CDR2 SYGVQD (reference sequence). This chain's CDR3 is CASSGLGGDEQFF. CDR3 DNA: TGCGCCAGCAGTGGACTAGGGGGGGATGAGCAGTTCTTC.

This chain uses TRBV25-1 with TRBJ1-1, with D maybe TRBD1 (5 bases). The CDR3 has 15 residues. The V end lost 4 bases, the J end lost 4 bases, and 16 bases lay between the germline ends. The germline gives CDR1 MGHDK, CDR2 SYGVNS. This CDR3 reads CASSARGLRGTEAFF. The CDR3 DNA is TGTGCCAGCAGTGCGCGGGGCTTGAGGGGCACTGAAGCTTTCTTT.

The CDR3 sequence: CASSFPDQPQHF. The CDR3 DNA reads as TGCGCCAGCAGCTTCCCTGATCAGCCCCAGCATTTT. The J gene is TRBJ1-5, the V gene TRBV5-1, with no clear D. Trimming cost V 2 bases and J 5 bases, with 5 bases left between them. CDR1 and CDR2 (germline): SGHRS, YFSETQ. There are 12 residues in the CDR3.

The chain recombines TRBV5-4 with TRBJ1-1; 7 bases map to TRBD1. The CDR3 loop spans 14 amino acids. The V and J ends lost 3 bases and 2 bases, in that order; junction bases with no gene match: 4. Germline V lookup: CDR1 SGHNT, CDR2 YYREEE (reference sequence). The CDR3 region is CASSSGQFNTEAFF. CDR3 coding DNA: TGTGCCAGCAGCTCGGGACAGTTTAACACTGAAGCTTTCTTT.

The chain uses TRBV30 and TRBJ2-5; 8 nucleotides line up with TRBD2. J lost 2 bases, V lost 5 bases, and 4 bases had no gene match. CDR1 and CDR2 (germline): GTSNPN, SVGIG (reference sequence). The CDR3 spans 13 residues. CDR3: CAWSGGNQETQYF. In DNA, the CDR3 is TGTGCCTGGTCGGGGGGGAATCAAGAGACCCAGTACTTC.

V usage is TRBV2 and J usage is TRBJ2-1; 10 positions agree with TRBD2. Per germline, CDR1 SNHLY and CDR2 FYNNEI. J lost 7 bases, V lost 5 bases, and 2 bases had no gene match. The CDR3 consists of 13 residues. The CDR3 DNA reads TGTGCCAGCAGTTCGGGACTAGCGAATGAGCAGTTCTTC. Residues: CASSSGLANEQFF.